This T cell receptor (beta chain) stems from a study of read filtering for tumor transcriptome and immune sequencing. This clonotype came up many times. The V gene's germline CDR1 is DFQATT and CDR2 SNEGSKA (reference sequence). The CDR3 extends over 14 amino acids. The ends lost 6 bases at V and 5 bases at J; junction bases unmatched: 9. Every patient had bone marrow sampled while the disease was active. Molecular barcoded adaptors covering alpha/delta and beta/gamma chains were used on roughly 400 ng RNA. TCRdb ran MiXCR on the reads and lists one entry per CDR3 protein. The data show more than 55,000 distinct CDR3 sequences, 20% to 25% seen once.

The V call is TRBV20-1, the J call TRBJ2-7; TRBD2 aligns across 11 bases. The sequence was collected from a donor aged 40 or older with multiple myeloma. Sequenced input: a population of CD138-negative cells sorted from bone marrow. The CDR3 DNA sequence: TGCAGTGCCAGATTGACTAGCGGGATGGACGAGCAGTACTTC. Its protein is CSARLTSGMDEQYF.